These 26 T cell receptor beta chains originate from one sample sequenced in a study of early T cells in non-severe SARS-CoV-2 infection. TCRdb processed the 5' RACE reads anew with MiXCR; each CDR3 protein has one entry. The sample contains 80,000 to 95,000 distinct CDR3 sequences, 11% to 15% of which appear only once. The source material was whole blood. These receptors were obtained from an adult who was a healthcare worker with PCR-confirmed SARS-CoV-2 infection or an uninfected control (not recorded which).

This clonotype was picked up a small number of times. V usage is TRBV6-1 and J usage is TRBJ2-7, with D unclear. CDR3 length equals 14 residues. V gave up 0 bases and J gave up 2 bases, with 8 bases separating them. The germline V gene has CDR1 MNHNS and CDR2 SASEGT. Written as DNA, the CDR3 is TGTGCCAGCAGTGAAGCAGAGCTTCCCTACGAGCAGTACTTC. Translated: CASSEAELPYEQYF.

V gene TRBV19 combines with J gene TRBJ2-1; D ambiguous. The CDR3 is made up of 12 amino acids. The V and J ends lost 10 bases and 12 bases respectively, with 19 bases between them. Germline loops: CDR1 LNHDA, CDR2 SQIVND (reference sequence). The CDR3 region is CANADGSRRQFF. The CDR3 nucleotides are TGTGCCAACGCGGACGGGTCGCGAAGGCAGTTCTTC.

Worth noting for this clonotype: This may come from a read error, since a much larger clone is one base off. The gene calls are TRBV24-1 and TRBJ2-3; TRBD1 matches at 7 bases. There are 16 residues in the CDR3. Trimming took 3 bases from V and 7 from J; bases not matched to a gene: 12. CDR1 and CDR2 from the germline V gene are KGHDR and SFDVKD. The CDR3 DNA reads TGTGCCACCAGTGATCCACAGGGGCCGAATAGGAATACGCAGTATTTT. This sequence encodes CATSDPQGPNRNTQYF.

The CDR3 protein is CASSLGTLDTQYF. For the CDR3, the DNA is TGTGCCAGCAGCTTGGGTACGCTCGATACGCAGTATTTT. The chain recombines TRBV5-6 with TRBJ2-3, with D unclear. Trimming shortened V by 0 bases and J by 6 bases, and 8 bases separated the two germline ends. CDR3 size: 13 residues. Per germline, CDR1 SGHDT and CDR2 YYEEEE. The full variable domain, in which reference TRBV5-6 and TRBJ2-3 provide the parts outside the CDR3, is DAGVTQSPTHLIKTRGQQVTLRCSPKSGHDTVSWYQQALGQGPQFIFQYYEEEERQRGNFPDRFSGHQFPNYSSELNVNALLLGDSALYLCASSLGTLDTQYFGPGTRLTVL.

V is TRBV5-1 and J is TRBJ2-3; D gene ambiguous. The germline V gene has CDR1 SGHRS and CDR2 YFSETQ. The CDR3 totals 15 residues. V lost 0 bases and J 2 bases, leaving 10 bases between the germline ends. The CDR3 protein is CASSLEGKITDTQYF. CDR3 coding DNA: TGCGCCAGCAGCTTGGAGGGAAAGATCACAGATACGCAGTATTTT.

This clonotype was counted a few times. The chain couples TRBV11-2 to TRBJ2-3; 13 bases are a match to TRBD2. With V trimmed by 5 bases and J by 9 bases, 8 bases remained unmatched. Germline loops: CDR1 SGHAT, CDR2 FQNNGV. The CDR3 length is 15 residues. As DNA, the CDR3 is TGTGCCAGCAGCCCCCGACTAGCGGGGGGCCGGACGCAGTATTTT. Translating it yields CASSPRLAGGRTQYF.

The rearrangement links TRBV13 to TRBJ1-6, with D possibly matching TRBD1 (5 bases). Germline V CDR1 and CDR2: PRHDT, FYEKMQ (reference sequence). The CDR3 covers 12 residues. V was cut by 5 bases and J by 13 bases, with 12 bases left in between. CDR3 protein: CASSHRWSPLHF. The CDR3 DNA sequence: TGTGCCAGCAGCCACAGGTGGAGTCCCCTCCACTTT.

This clonotype was observed many times. V is TRBV29-1 and J is TRBJ2-7; possible D gene TRBD2, 6 bases. This CDR3 comprises 13 residues. V was cut by 4 bases and J by 6 bases, with 16 bases left in between. CDR1 SQVTM and CDR2 ANQGSEA come from the germline V gene. CDR3 coding DNA: TGCAGCGTTGGGGCTATGGGGACTGGCGAGCAGTACTTC. Protein: CSVGAMGTGEQYF.

This clonotype appeared many times. The chain employs TRBV20-1 and TRBJ2-2; D possibly corresponds to TRBD1 (5 bases). The CDR3 runs to 15 residues. Germline V gene lookup returns CDR1 DFQATT and CDR2 SNEGSKA (reference sequence). V lost 1 base to trimming and J lost 3 bases, with 12 bases between them. The CDR3 DNA follows: TGCAGTGCTAGAGTGGGGCGACATGACACCGGGGAGCTGTTTTTT. It specifies CSARVGRHDTGELFF.

In its sample, this clonotype was seen many times. The chain couples TRBV7-2 to TRBJ1-4; D is unresolved. Trimming took 4 bases from V and 5 from J, leaving 11 bases between them. This CDR3 region has 14 residues. From germline, CDR1 is SGHTA and CDR2 FQGNSA. The CDR3: CASSYQAGNEKLFF. CDR3 DNA: TGTGCCAGCAGCTACCAGGCGGGGAATGAAAAACTGTTTTTT.

This clonotype turned up a few times. V and J are TRBV10-2 and TRBJ2-1; D is uncertain. This CDR3 has 11 residues. Trimming left V 4 bases short and J 6 bases short, with 4 bases between. The germline CDR1 and CDR2 sequences are WSHSY and SAAADI. CDR3 sequence (DNA): TGCGCCAGCAGTGTGAGCAATGAGCAGTTCTTC. This gives the protein CASSVSNEQFF.

This clonotype was seen once. The rearrangement uses TRBV2 and TRBJ1-3; D not resolved. The V and J ends lost 7 bases and 0 bases respectively, with 7 bases between them. This CDR3 spans 13 amino acids. CDR1 is SNHLY and CDR2 is FYNNEI in the germline V gene. The CDR3 nucleotides read TGTGCCAGCATTGATGACTCTGGAAACACCATATATTTT. Its translation is CASIDDSGNTIYF.

This clonotype was counted at least ten times. The V gene is TRBV28, the J gene TRBJ2-1, with a possible D match to TRBD1 (6 bases). The ends were cut back, 5 bases at V and 9 bases at J, with 23 bases in the middle. The CDR3 spans 16 residues. CDR1 and CDR2 (germline): MDHEN, SYDVKM. The CDR3 coding sequence is TGTGCCAGCAGTCCTACGGGACACACACAAATGGGTGAGCAGTTCTTC. It is translated as CASSPTGHTQMGEQFF.

The chain links TRBV7-6 to TRBJ2-5, with no clear D. The CDR3 extends over 13 amino acids. V was shortened by 1 base and J by 1 base, with 4 bases between the two germline ends. Germline V lookup: CDR1 SGHVS, CDR2 FNYEAQ. The CDR3 DNA follows: TGTGCCAGCAGCTTAGTAGTCCAAGAGACCCAGTACTTC. Amino acid sequence: CASSLVVQETQYF.

This chain links TRBV10-3 with TRBJ2-3; no reliable D call. The CDR3 consists of 14 residues. V shed 4 bases and J shed 0 bases, with 8 bases lying between them. Germline V gene data show CDR1 as ENHRY and CDR2 as SYGVKD. The DNA for the CDR3 is TGTGCCATCAGTGTTCGAGTTAGCACAGATACGCAGTATTTT. Translation gives CAISVRVSTDTQYF.

V gene TRBV4-1 combines with J gene TRBJ2-5; D unclear. V lost 6 bases and J 4 bases, leaving 9 bases between the germline ends. Germline-derived CDR1 and CDR2 are MGHRA and YSYEKL. This CDR3 region has 12 residues. The CDR3 DNA sequence: TGCGCCAGCAGGTCTCCCGGAGAGACCCAGTACTTC. Translation: CASRSPGETQYF.

This clonotype has a count of ten or more. CDR3 bases: TGTGCCAGCAGTTCCGGGGAGCTGTTTTTT. Protein sequence: CASSSGELFF. V gene TRBV12-3 or TRBV12-4 combines with J gene TRBJ2-2; D gene ambiguous. The CDR3 covers 10 residues. The V gene lost 4 bases and the J gene lost 6 bases, with 0 bases spanning the gap.

The V and J genes are TRBV6-2 or TRBV6-3 and TRBJ1-3; unclear D gene. CDR3 length: 15 residues. The germline V gene has CDR1 MNHEY and CDR2 SVGEGT. The V and J ends lost 0 bases and 2 bases respectively, with 8 bases between them. The CDR3 loop reads CASSYSRAAGNTIYF. In DNA, the CDR3 is TGTGCCAGCAGTTACTCGAGGGCTGCTGGAAACACCATATATTTT.

The chain has TRBV12-3 or TRBV12-4 and TRBJ2-3; weak D call: TRBD1 (5 bases). CDR3 length: 13 amino acids. Trimming removed 7 bases at V and 1 base at J, with 9 bases between. CDR3 sequence reads: CASIPRGTDTQYF. The CDR3 DNA sequence: TGTGCCAGCATCCCCAGGGGCACAGATACGCAGTATTTT.

This clonotype was seen only a few times. This sequence joins TRBV9 and TRBJ2-2; D might be TRBD1 (5 bases). Germline CDR1 is SGDLS and CDR2 is YYNGEE. The CDR3 covers 13 residues. Deletions cut 4 bases from V and 5 bases from J, with 9 bases between. The CDR3 sequence: CASSLQVTGELFF. CDR3 DNA sequence: TGTGCCAGCAGCCTACAGGTGACCGGGGAGCTGTTTTTT.

In this sample, this clonotype turned up a few times. This chain uses TRBV6-5 with TRBJ2-6; D may be TRBD1 or TRBD2 (5 bases each). Trimming shortened V by 7 bases and J by 2 bases, and 9 bases separated the two germline ends. Germline V gives CDR1 MNHEY, CDR2 SVGAGI. The CDR3 contains 14 residues. CDR3 sequence: CASNRGPGANVLTF. CDR3 DNA sequence: TGTGCCAGCAACCGGGGCCCTGGGGCCAACGTCCTGACTTTC.

In DNA, the CDR3 is TGCAGTGCCTCGCTGAGTGACACTGAAGCTTTCTTT. Protein product: CSASLSDTEAFF. The chain joins TRBV20-1 to TRBJ1-1; no definite D call. The CDR3 contains 12 residues. CDR1 and CDR2 (germline): DFQATT, SNEGSKA (reference sequence). V was pared by 6 bases and J by 3 bases, with 11 bases between.

In this sample, this clonotype turned up a few times. V usage is TRBV5-1 and J usage is TRBJ1-4; D not certain. Trimming removed 0 bases from V and 3 bases from J, with 12 bases in between. Germline CDR1 is SGHRS and CDR2 is YFSETQ. The CDR3 runs 16 residues. This CDR3 reads CASSLAGAGPNEKLFF. The CDR3, as DNA: TGCGCCAGCAGCTTGGCAGGAGCCGGGCCTAATGAAAAACTGTTTTTT.

This clonotype was recorded a few times. V gene TRBV15 combines with J gene TRBJ2-7; the D is unclear. In germline, CDR1 is LNHNV, CDR2 YYDKDF (reference sequence). The CDR3 is 12 amino acids. Trimming left V 3 bases short and J 0 bases short, with 3 bases between. DNA for the CDR3: TGTGCCACCAGCAGTCCCTCCTACGAGCAGTACTTC. Translated: CATSSPSYEQYF.

This clonotype has a count of ten or more. V usage is TRBV27 and J usage is TRBJ1-1, with D perhaps matching TRBD1 (5 bases). The CDR3 covers 13 residues. V was trimmed by 7 bases and J by 0 bases, leaving 9 bases between them. Germline CDR1 is MNHEY and CDR2 is SMNVEV (reference sequence). CDR3 nucleotide sequence: TGTGCCAGCATAGGGGAACTGAACACTGAAGCTTTCTTT. It is translated as CASIGELNTEAFF.

The chain uses TRBV29-1 and TRBJ2-1, with 8 bases fitting TRBD1. Trimming cost V 8 bases and J 7 bases; bases outside gene matches: 10. Germline V gives CDR1 SQVTM, CDR2 ANQGSEA. The CDR3 has 13 amino acids. The DNA for the CDR3 is TGCAGCACGTACGGACAGGGTCAAAATGAGCAGTTCTTC. Translated: CSTYGQGQNEQFF.